The 25 T cell receptor beta chains below come from one sample, sequenced in a study of T-cell reconstitution after alpha-beta-depleted transplantation in children. A TCRbeta library incorporating unique molecular identifiers was prepared. TCRdb itself ran the PCR reads through MiXCR, one entry per CDR3 protein. The sample has more than 400,000 distinct CDR3 sequences, about an eighth seen once. The input for sequencing was PBMCs, mostly from graft donor cells, taken 180 days after TCRalphabeta/CD19-depleted stem cell transplant. These receptors all stem from a female patient aged 2-15 years who had a stem cell transplant for aplastic anemia, so the T cells may come from the graft donor.

CDR3 in amino acids: CASSVAPRNRDYRTNEQFF. The DNA of the CDR3 is TGTGCCAGCAGCGTAGCTCCCCGAAACCGGGACTACCGGACCAATGAGCAGTTCTTC. The rearrangement joins TRBV9 to TRBJ2-1; 7 nucleotides match TRBD2. CDR1 and CDR2 from the germline V gene are SGDLS and YYNGEE. CDR3 size: 19 residues. V lost 0 bases, J lost 6 bases, and 18 bases stayed unmatched. The entire variable domain, with the rest obtained from reference TRBV9 and TRBJ2-1, is as follows: DSGVTQTPKHLITATGQRVTLRCSPRSGDLSVYWYQQSLDQGLQFLIQYYNGEERAKGNILERFSAQQFPDLHSELNLSSLELGDSALYFCASSVAPRNRDYRTNEQFFGPGTRLTVL.

The sample holds many counts of this clonotype. This chain connects TRBV12-3 or TRBV12-4 to TRBJ2-1; possible D gene TRBD2, 5 bases. The CDR3 is 15 residues long. V dropped 5 bases and J dropped 0 bases, with 11 bases sitting between them. CDR3 sequence (DNA): TGTGCCAGCAGTCCCAGGAGGAGCTCCTACAATGAGCAGTTCTTC. Its translation: CASSPRRSSYNEQFF.

This clonotype was seen ten or more times. This rearrangement joins TRBV15 to TRBJ2-6; D possibly corresponds to TRBD2 (5 bases). Germline V gene sequence: CDR1 LNHNV, CDR2 YYDKDF (reference sequence). Between the trimmed V and J ends, which lost 0 bases and 1 base, there was a span of 10 bases. CDR3 length: 17 amino acids. CDR3 region: CATSRDLRGSGANVLTF. Written as DNA, the CDR3 is TGTGCCACCAGCAGAGATCTTCGGGGTTCTGGGGCCAACGTCCTGACTTTC.

The sample holds many counts of this clonotype. The rearrangement joins TRBV29-1 to TRBJ1-2; D is possibly TRBD1 (5 bases). Trimming stripped 4 bases from V and 2 bases from J, with 11 bases between. The CDR3 contains 13 residues. CDR1 SQVTM and CDR2 ANQGSEA come from the germline V gene. The CDR3 loop is CSVVGVGNYGYTF. The CDR3 DNA reads as TGCAGCGTTGTGGGGGTAGGGAACTATGGCTACACCTTC.

This chain joins TRBV28 and TRBJ1-5; D gene unclear. The germline gives CDR1 MDHEN, CDR2 SYDVKM. Trimming left V 1 base short and J 0 bases short, with 10 bases between. The CDR3 is 16 amino acids. The CDR3, as DNA: TGTGCCAGCAGTTTATTAGTACAGTATAGCAATCAGCCCCAGCATTTT. Amino acid sequence: CASSLLVQYSNQPQHF. The variable domain in full, with the rest retrieved from reference TRBV28 and TRBJ1-5, is DVKVTQSSRYLVKRTGEKVFLECVQDMDHENMFWYRQDPGLGLRLIYFSYDVKMKEKGDIPEGYSVSREKKERFSLILESASTNQTSMYLCASSLLVQYSNQPQHFGDGTRLSIL.

The chain employs TRBV5-1 and TRBJ1-4, with 10 bases lining up with TRBD1. Germline loops: CDR1 SGHRS, CDR2 YFSETQ. The trim removed 4 bases at V and 2 bases at J, leaving 11 bases unmatched. The CDR3 spans 18 residues. The CDR3 nucleotides are TGCGCCAGCAGCCGACGTGGACAGGGGGGGACTACTAATGAAAAACTGTTTTTT. Translation: CASSRRGQGGTTNEKLFF.

Only a few counts were recorded for this clonotype. CDR3 DNA: TGTGCCAGCAGTGTCGAGGGCCAGAACACCGGGGAGCTGTTTTTT. It translates to CASSVEGQNTGELFF. The rearrangement links TRBV2 to TRBJ2-2; TRBD2 might be the D (5 bases). The V and J ends lost 4 bases and 1 base respectively, with 10 bases between them. The CDR3 runs to 15 residues. Per the germline V gene, CDR1 is SNHLY and CDR2 is FYNNEI.

This clonotype was seen once. The CDR3 region is CASRYSGTSGYEQYF. The DNA for the CDR3 is TGTGCCAGCAGATATAGCGGGACTAGCGGTTACGAGCAGTACTTC. The chain uses TRBV28 and TRBJ2-7; 11 nucleotides align to TRBD2. Germline values: CDR1 MDHEN, CDR2 SYDVKM. V lost 6 bases, J lost 4 bases, and 8 bases stayed unmatched. This CDR3 is 15 amino acids long.

The rearrangement uses TRBV27 and TRBJ2-5, with 10 bases matching TRBD2. Unmatched junction bases numbered 15, after V lost 4 bases and J lost 1 base. CDR1 and CDR2 (germline): MNHEY, SMNVEV (reference sequence). This CDR3 has 19 amino acids. The CDR3 region is CASSSLSRPASGSQETQYF. In DNA, the CDR3 is TGTGCCAGCAGTTCACTCTCAAGGCCGGCTAGCGGGAGCCAAGAGACCCAGTACTTC.

This clonotype was counted ten times or more. V usage is TRBV29-1 and J usage is TRBJ2-6; D gene ambiguous. Trimming cost V 4 bases and J 0 bases, with 7 bases left between them. This CDR3 has 14 residues. CDR1 and CDR2 from the germline V gene are SQVTM and ANQGSEA. This CDR3 reads CSVGHISGANVLTF. In DNA, the CDR3 is TGCAGCGTTGGACATATCTCTGGGGCCAACGTCCTGACTTTC. The whole variable domain, filled in from reference TRBV29-1 and TRBJ2-6, reads SAVISQKPSRDICQRGTSLTIQCQVDSQVTMMFWYRQQPGQSLTLIATANQGSEATYESGFVIDKFPISRPNLTFSTLTVSNMSPEDSSIYLCSVGHISGANVLTFGAGSRLTVL.

This clonotype was counted between two and nine times. The chain joins TRBV4-3 to TRBJ2-2, with 7 nucleotides matching TRBD1. The CDR3 sequence is 16 residues long. In germline, CDR1 is LGHNA, CDR2 YSLEER. Losses at the gene ends were 0 bases for V and 6 bases for J; bases not matched to a gene: 7. The CDR3 nucleotides read TGCGCCAGCAGCCAAGATATGACAGGGCGGCCCGGGGAGCTGTTTTTT. Translating gives CASSQDMTGRPGELFF.

This clonotype was observed a handful of times. The V and J genes are TRBV29-1 and TRBJ1-2; D is perhaps TRBD1 (5 bases). Germline V gene data show CDR1 as SQVTM and CDR2 as ANQGSEA. V was shortened by 6 bases and J by 0 bases, with 11 bases between the two germline ends. This CDR3 is 13 amino acids long. The CDR3 coding sequence is TGCAGCGTAGCAGGGATTGCTAACTATGGCTACACCTTC. Protein: CSVAGIANYGYTF.

This clonotype was picked up a small number of times. The chain is built from TRBV19 and TRBJ2-2; D perhaps matches TRBD1 (5 bases). The CDR3 is made up of 16 amino acids. V shed 3 bases and J shed 0 bases, with 11 bases lying between them. Germline CDR1 and CDR2: LNHDA and SQIVND (reference sequence). The CDR3 loop reads CASSILVRANTGELFF. DNA for the CDR3: TGTGCCAGTAGTATCTTAGTCAGGGCGAACACCGGGGAGCTGTTTTTT.

This chain joins TRBV5-1 and TRBJ1-2; 8 nucleotides agree with TRBD1. Germline CDR1 SGHRS, CDR2 YFSETQ. This CDR3 has 16 amino acids. The V segment lost 1 base and the J segment 6 bases; nucleotides outside the gene matches: 11. The CDR3 coding sequence is TGCGCCAGCAGCTTGTACGGATATGGGACAGGACATGGCTACACCTTC. It yields the protein CASSLYGYGTGHGYTF.

This clonotype occurred many times. V usage is TRBV7-9 and J usage is TRBJ2-2; D is uncertain. CDR3 size: 14 residues. Per germline, CDR1 SEHNR and CDR2 FQNEAQ (reference sequence). The V gene lost 4 bases and the J gene lost 6 bases, with 12 bases spanning the gap. CDR3 loop: CASSSPPEAGELFF. CDR3 DNA: TGTGCCAGCAGCTCCCCCCCCGAGGCCGGGGAGCTGTTTTTT.

The chain combines TRBV14 with TRBJ1-2; D is undetermined. Germline CDR1 SGHDN, CDR2 FVKESK. V was clipped by 4 bases and J by 4 bases, with 10 bases between them. The CDR3 sequence is 13 residues long. In DNA form, the CDR3 reads TGTGCCAGCAGCCCAATGGGTATCTATGGCTACACCTTC. This codes for CASSPMGIYGYTF.

The sample holds many counts of this clonotype. The DNA of the CDR3 is TGTGCCAGCTCACCACCGGGTCACCAAGAGACCCAGTACTTC. As protein: CASSPPGHQETQYF. V is TRBV18 and J is TRBJ2-5; no definite D call. Germline lookup yields CDR1 KGHSH and CDR2 LQKENI. With 0 bases removed from V and 0 bases from J, the gap between germline ends came to 5 bases. The CDR3 is 14 amino acids.

To note about this clonotype: The junction does not match germline at one end; this may be a read error. The rearrangement uses TRBV13 and TRBJ2-5, with 15 bases that match TRBD2. The CDR3 contains 18 residues. CDR1 is PRHDT and CDR2 is FYEKMQ in the germline V gene (reference sequence). The CDR3 loop reads CASTLGLAGGPYQETQYF. CDR3 coding DNA: TGTGCCAGCACCTTAGGACTAGCGGGAGGGCCTTACCAAGAGACCCAGTACTTC.

V and J are TRBV5-1 and TRBJ2-1, with 10 bases lining up with TRBD2. Losses at the gene ends were 3 bases for V and 0 bases for J; bases not matched to a gene: 6. Germline V gene sequence: CDR1 SGHRS, CDR2 YFSETQ. This CDR3 is built from 17 residues. As DNA, the CDR3 is TGCGCCAGCAGCTGGACTAGCGGAAGCCCCTCCTACAATGAGCAGTTCTTC. Amino acids: CASSWTSGSPSYNEQFF.

The rearrangement uses TRBV11-2 and TRBJ1-2; 7 bases map to TRBD1. This CDR3 has 14 amino acids. Unmatched junction bases numbered 4, after V lost 3 bases and J lost 3 bases. Germline V gene data show CDR1 as SGHAT and CDR2 as FQNNGV. CDR3 nucleotide sequence: TGTGCCAGCAGCTTTAGGGGGCACGACTATGGCTACACCTTC. It specifies CASSFRGHDYGYTF.

There are a few counts of this clonotype. The chain is built from TRBV7-9 and TRBJ1-3; D unclear. V shed 4 bases and J shed 3 bases, with 13 bases lying between them. CDR3 length: 15 residues. Germline CDR1 reads SEHNR; CDR2 reads FQNEAQ (reference sequence). Here the CDR3 DNA reads TGTGCCAGCAGCTCGGACGACAAGCTTGGAAACACCATATATTTT. This encodes CASSSDDKLGNTIYF.

This clonotype was recorded at least ten times. The gene calls are TRBV28 and TRBJ2-7; tentative D call: TRBD1 (5 bases). V gave up 7 bases and J gave up 0 bases, with 13 bases separating them. This CDR3 is 14 amino acids long. Germline V gene sequence: CDR1 MDHEN, CDR2 SYDVKM. The CDR3 loop is CASTPWGSSYEQYF. The CDR3 bases are TGTGCCAGCACCCCCTGGGGCAGCTCCTACGAGCAGTACTTC.

This clonotype appeared a few times. The chain has TRBV25-1 and TRBJ1-2; D remains unclear. V was shortened by 1 base and J by 0 bases, with 6 bases between the two germline ends. Germline V gene sequence: CDR1 MGHDK, CDR2 SYGVNS. This CDR3 contains 14 residues. The CDR3 nucleotides are TGTGCCAGCAGTGAATCGACACCTAACTATGGCTACACCTTC. Its translation is CASSESTPNYGYTF.

This clonotype was recorded a few times. The V and J genes are TRBV5-6 and TRBJ2-7; TRBD1 agrees at 9 bases. Trimming cost V 1 base and J 11 bases; bases outside gene matches: 13. The CDR3 has 15 amino acids. Germline loops: CDR1 SGHDT, CDR2 YYEEEE. The CDR3 DNA reads TGTGCCAGCAGCTTGTGGGACAGGGACACGTCCGGAGAGTACTTC. Encoded protein: CASSLWDRDTSGEYF.

A few counts support this clonotype. The chain carries TRBV28 and TRBJ2-7, with 13 bases lining up with TRBD2. The trim removed 2 bases at V and 3 bases at J, leaving 10 bases unmatched. From germline, CDR1 is MDHEN and CDR2 SYDVKM. The CDR3 length is 18 residues. As DNA, the CDR3 is TGTGCCAGCAGTTTACTATTCCGGACTAGCGGGGGTGACTACGAGCAGTACTTC. This codes for CASSLLFRTSGGDYEQYF.